These 27 T cell receptor beta chains were sequenced from one sample in a study of shared clonotypes between healthy human individuals. Clones were read by immunoSEQ multiplex PCR, and TCRdb kept only the in-frame ones, dropping some. The sample lists about 2.1 million clones; 93% were seen once. Naive CD8 isolation took CD45RO-negative cells positively selected for CCR7 and excluded terminally differentiated effector memory CD45RA+ cells. The sequenced sample consisted of naive CD8+ T cells from PBMCs. The receptors here all came from a man younger than 35 in good health. Some clones in this sample may be carry-over from other donors' samples.

J is TRBJ1-2 and V is TRBV9; 9 bases fit TRBD1. Trimming at V came to 4 bases and at J to 7 bases, leaving 20 bases not matched to a gene. Germline assignment: CDR1 SGDLS and CDR2 YYNGEE. The CDR3 length is 18 residues. The chain's CDR3 is CASSPPGTGFLLTGGYTF. CDR3 coding DNA: TGTGCCAGCAGCCCCCCCGGGACAGGGTTCCTTTTAACGGGTGGCTACACCTTC.

This clone has a single count. The chain joins TRBV5-1 to TRBJ2-3, with a possible D match to TRBD1 (5 bases). Looked up from germline, CDR1 is SGHRS and CDR2 is YFSETQ. This CDR3 is 16 amino acids long. V shed 2 bases and J shed 2 bases, with 15 bases lying between them. Here the CDR3 DNA reads TGCGCCAGCAGCTTAGGGGTTGACCGCAACACAGATACGCAGTATTTT. Protein: CASSLGVDRNTDTQYF.

The chain employs TRBV6-4 and TRBJ2-1; D remains ambiguous. Looked up from germline, CDR1 is MRHNA and CDR2 is SNTAGT. This CDR3 comprises 14 residues. V gave up 4 bases and J gave up 4 bases, with 11 bases separating them. The CDR3 DNA is TGTGCCAGCAGTGTATCGTCTGCATACAATGAGCAGTTCTTC. Protein: CASSVSSAYNEQFF.

The chain has TRBV4-3 and TRBJ2-3, with D unclear. CDR1 and CDR2 from the germline V gene are LGHNA and YSLEER. Trimming shortened V by 1 base and J by 7 bases, and 27 bases separated the two germline ends. This CDR3 is built from 19 residues. The CDR3, as DNA: TGCGCCAGCAGCCAAGTTACAGTGGATAGGTCCGCGAATTCATATACGCAGTATTTT. Its translation: CASSQVTVDRSANSYTQYF.

V usage is TRBV7-9 and J usage is TRBJ1-1, with unresolved D. This CDR3 comprises 15 residues. V lost 1 base, J lost 1 base, and 10 bases lay in between. Germline CDR1 SEHNR, CDR2 FQNEAQ (reference sequence). CDR3 sequence reads: CASSLGYAGNTEAFF. Written as DNA, the CDR3 is TGTGCCAGCAGCTTAGGATACGCAGGGAACACTGAAGCTTTCTTT.

The chain carries TRBV6-5 and TRBJ2-1; 7 nucleotides agree with TRBD2. The CDR3 sequence is 14 residues long. Germline CDR1 is MNHEY and CDR2 is SVGAGI. V was pared by 5 bases and J by 5 bases, with 6 bases of the junction left unmatched. Here the CDR3 DNA reads TGTGCCAGCAGTGGACTAGGCGAACACAATGAGCAGTTCTTC. This translates into CASSGLGEHNEQFF.

The rearrangement uses TRBV19 and TRBJ2-7, with D possibly matching TRBD2 (5 bases). Germline CDR1 LNHDA, CDR2 SQIVND (reference sequence). The CDR3 consists of 13 residues. Trimming took 4 bases from V and 2 from J, leaving 9 bases between them. As DNA, the CDR3 is TGTGCCAGTAGTACCCCTAGCACCTACGAGCAGTACTTC. Translation: CASSTPSTYEQYF.

The rearrangement links TRBV27 to TRBJ2-7; 10 nucleotides match TRBD2. With 6 bases clipped from V and 3 bases from J, the junction kept 11 bases outside the gene matches. This CDR3 comprises 16 residues. Germline assignment: CDR1 MNHEY and CDR2 SMNVEV (reference sequence). The CDR3 reads CASSSVRAGGFYEQYF. CDR3 sequence (DNA): TGTGCCAGCAGCTCGGTTCGAGCGGGGGGGTTCTACGAGCAGTACTTC.

V and J are TRBV7-3 and TRBJ2-4; 7 positions match TRBD2. Trimming removed 1 base from V and 12 bases from J; junction bases left unmatched: 6. The CDR3 contains 13 residues. Per the germline V gene, CDR1 is SGHTA and CDR2 is FQGTGA. The chain's CDR3 is CASSLNGGSDQYF. CDR3 DNA: TGTGCCAGCAGCTTAAACGGCGGGAGCGATCAGTACTTC.

The V gene is TRBV7-2, the J gene TRBJ2-7; no definite D call. V gave up 2 bases and J gave up 3 bases, with 5 bases separating them. Looked up from germline, CDR1 is SGHTA and CDR2 is FQGNSA. The CDR3 runs to 12 residues. CDR3 bases: TGTGCCAGCAGCTTACTGGTCTACGAGCAGTACTTC. This gives the protein CASSLLVYEQYF.

The rearrangement joins TRBV5-1 to TRBJ2-2, with D tentatively TRBD2 (6 bases). The CDR3 runs 17 residues. CDR1 and CDR2 (germline): SGHRS, YFSETQ. Trimming removed 3 bases at V and 0 bases at J, with 15 bases between. CDR3 in amino acids: CASSWNKAGANTGELFF. CDR3 nucleotides: TGCGCCAGCAGCTGGAATAAAGCGGGCGCGAACACCGGGGAGCTGTTTTTT.

V gene TRBV30 combines with J gene TRBJ2-1; D possibly corresponds to TRBD2 (6 bases). The CDR3 covers 14 residues. V was clipped by 4 bases and J by 7 bases, with 17 bases between them. Germline values: CDR1 GTSNPN, CDR2 SVGIG (reference sequence). CDR3 region: CAWNYGGPLNEQFF. As DNA, the CDR3 is TGTGCCTGGAACTACGGAGGGCCTCTGAATGAGCAGTTCTTC.

The V and J genes are TRBV7-9 and TRBJ1-1; 7 bases map to TRBD1. The CDR3 spans 14 residues. Germline V lookup: CDR1 SEHNR, CDR2 FQNEAQ (reference sequence). V lost 6 bases and J lost 8; bases outside the gene matches: 12. As DNA, the CDR3 is TGTGCCAGCAGTCCTAAAGGGGGCGCGGTAGAAGCTTTCTTT. This translates into CASSPKGGAVEAFF.

This chain uses TRBV4-3 with TRBJ2-1; D possibly corresponds to TRBD1 (6 bases). The CDR3 totals 17 residues. Germline V gene sequence: CDR1 LGHNA, CDR2 YSLEER. V dropped 3 bases and J dropped 1 base, with 16 bases sitting between them. CDR3 protein: CASSHGYRERSYNEQFF. CDR3 sequence (DNA): TGCGCCAGCAGCCACGGTTACAGGGAGAGGTCCTACAATGAGCAGTTCTTC.

Worth noting for this clone: Other DNA sequences in this sample translate to the same CDR3. This chain joins TRBV4-1 and TRBJ2-7; 8 bases fit TRBD1. J gave up 3 bases and V 1 base, and 2 bases lay outside the gene matches. This CDR3 has 14 amino acids. The germline CDR1 and CDR2 sequences are MGHRA and YSYEKL. CDR3 DNA sequence: TGCGCCAGCAGCCAAGTTGGGACAGGCTACGAGCAGTACTTC. Protein sequence: CASSQVGTGYEQYF.

V and J are TRBV28 and TRBJ2-1, with D perhaps matching TRBD2 (6 bases). Germline CDR1 and CDR2: MDHEN and SYDVKM. The CDR3 is 15 residues long. Between the trimmed V and J ends, which lost 5 bases and 12 bases, there was a span of 23 bases. CDR3 DNA sequence: TGTGCCAGCAGTACCGGGACTTCTGAGATGGCGATGCAGTTCTTC. This gives the protein CASSTGTSEMAMQFF.

V is TRBV28 and J is TRBJ1-3; no clear D. V gave up 4 bases and J gave up 7 bases, with 8 bases separating them. The CDR3 length is 12 residues. Germline CDR1 is MDHEN and CDR2 is SYDVKM. The CDR3 DNA sequence: TGTGCCAGCAGTTCCGGACCGAACACCATATATTTT. This translates into CASSSGPNTIYF.

V usage is TRBV19 and J usage is TRBJ2-1, with 7 bases matching TRBD2. The V gene end was trimmed by 7 bases and the J gene end by 5 bases; junction bases not matched to a gene: 8. From germline, CDR1 is LNHDA and CDR2 SQIVND (reference sequence). The CDR3 sequence is 14 residues long. The CDR3, as DNA: TGTGCCAGTAACAAACGGACTAGAGACAATGAGCAGTTCTTC. The encoded protein is CASNKRTRDNEQFF.

The chain carries TRBV7-3 and TRBJ2-1; D not resolved. V dropped 0 bases and J dropped 10 bases, with 13 bases sitting between them. Germline lookup yields CDR1 SGHTA and CDR2 FQGTGA. This CDR3 is built from 14 residues. CDR3 protein: CASSLTTLAQEQFF. The DNA of the CDR3 is TGTGCCAGCAGCTTAACGACCCTGGCTCAAGAGCAGTTCTTC.

This chain joins TRBV4-2 and TRBJ2-5, with TRBD2 as a possible D gene (5 bases). The germline gives CDR1 LGHNA, CDR2 YNFKEQ. This CDR3 spans 15 amino acids. Trimming took 5 bases from V and 0 from J, leaving 13 bases between them. CDR3 sequence reads: CASSFGVGYQETQYF. The CDR3 DNA follows: TGTGCCAGCAGCTTCGGGGTGGGGTACCAAGAGACCCAGTACTTC.

This chain links TRBV2 with TRBJ1-1; D not resolved. V was clipped by 7 bases and J by 1 base, with 10 bases between them. Germline V gene data show CDR1 as SNHLY and CDR2 as FYNNEI. The CDR3 is made up of 13 amino acids. The CDR3 DNA sequence: TGTGCCAGCACCCTTTCGGAGAACACTGAAGCTTTCTTT. This gives the protein CASTLSENTEAFF.

The genes are TRBV27 and TRBJ2-4; D remains ambiguous. V was pared by 2 bases and J by 0 bases, with 14 bases between. The length of the CDR3 is 17 residues. Germline V lookup: CDR1 MNHEY, CDR2 SMNVEV (reference sequence). Here the CDR3 reads CASSLTSKVLAKNIQYF. The CDR3 coding sequence is TGTGCCAGCAGTTTAACGTCTAAGGTTTTAGCCAAAAACATTCAGTACTTC.

This sequence joins TRBV19 and TRBJ1-5; 8 bases align to TRBD1. The CDR3 runs 14 residues. V lost 5 bases, J lost 8 bases, and 8 bases stayed unmatched. Per the germline V gene, CDR1 is LNHDA and CDR2 is SQIVND (reference sequence). The CDR3 loop reads CASSAWDRTKPQHF. CDR3 coding DNA: TGTGCCAGTAGTGCCTGGGACAGGACGAAGCCCCAGCATTTT. Combining the CDR3 with reference TRBV19 and TRBJ1-5 gives the whole variable domain DGGITQSPKYLFRKEGQNVTLSCEQNLNHDAMYWYRQDPGQGLRLIYYSQIVNDFQKGDIAEGYSVSREKKESFPLTVTSAQKNPTAFYLCASSAWDRTKPQHFGDGTRLSIL.

The chain employs TRBV27 and TRBJ2-7; 7 positions agree with TRBD2. This CDR3 has 14 residues. CDR1 MNHEY and CDR2 SMNVEV come from the germline V gene (reference sequence). V was clipped by 0 bases and J by 6 bases; unmatched bases: 5. The CDR3, as DNA: TGTGCCAGCAGTTTATCGACCCTAGCGGCCGAGCAGTACTTC. It yields the protein CASSLSTLAAEQYF.

The chain joins TRBV4-2 to TRBJ2-2; the D is unclear. Germline lookup yields CDR1 LGHNA and CDR2 YNFKEQ. V was cut by 2 bases and J by 6 bases, with 4 bases left in between. This CDR3 has 12 amino acids. Here the CDR3 reads CASSQMAGELFF. CDR3 bases: TGTGCCAGCAGCCAAATGGCCGGGGAGCTGTTTTTT.

The chain links TRBV7-9 to TRBJ2-1; D gene ambiguous. V shed 1 base and J shed 8 bases, with 21 bases lying between them. This CDR3 has 17 residues. Germline lookup yields CDR1 SEHNR and CDR2 FQNEAQ (reference sequence). The CDR3 sequence: CASSLGPIPARNDEQFF. As DNA, the CDR3 is TGTGCCAGCAGCTTAGGGCCTATACCGGCCCGTAATGATGAGCAGTTCTTC.

The J gene is TRBJ2-7, the V gene TRBV11-2, with 10 bases aligning to TRBD1. In germline, CDR1 is SGHAT, CDR2 FQNNGV. The ends lost 4 bases at V and 9 bases at J; junction bases unmatched: 18. CDR3 size: 17 residues. In DNA, the CDR3 is TGTGCCAGCAGCTCCCGGGACAGGGGCCTACGGGGTAGTGTGCAGTACTTC. Its protein is CASSSRDRGLRGSVQYF. Drawing the rest from reference TRBV11-2 and TRBJ2-7, the complete variable domain is EAGVAQSPRYKIIEKRQSVAFWCNPISGHATLYWYQQILGQGPKLLIQFQNNGVVDDSQLPKDRFSAERLKGVDSTLKIQPAKLEDSAVYLCASSSRDRGLRGSVQYFGPGTRLTVT.